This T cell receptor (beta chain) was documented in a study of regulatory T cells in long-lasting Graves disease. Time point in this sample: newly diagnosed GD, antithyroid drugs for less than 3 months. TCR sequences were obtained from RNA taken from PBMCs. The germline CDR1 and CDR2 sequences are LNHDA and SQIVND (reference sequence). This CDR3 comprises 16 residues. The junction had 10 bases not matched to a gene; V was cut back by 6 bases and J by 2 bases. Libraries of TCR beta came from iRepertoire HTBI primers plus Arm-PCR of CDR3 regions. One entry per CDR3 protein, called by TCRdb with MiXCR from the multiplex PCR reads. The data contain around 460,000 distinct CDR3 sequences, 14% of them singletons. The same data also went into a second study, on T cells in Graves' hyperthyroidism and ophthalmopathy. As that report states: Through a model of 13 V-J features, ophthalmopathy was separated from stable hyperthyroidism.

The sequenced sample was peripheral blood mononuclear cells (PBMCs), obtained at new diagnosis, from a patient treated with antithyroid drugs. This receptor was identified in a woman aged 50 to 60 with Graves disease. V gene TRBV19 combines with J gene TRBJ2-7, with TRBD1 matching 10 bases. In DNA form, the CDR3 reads TGTGCCAGTAGCACCGGGACCGGGACAGGGGCCTACGAGCAGTACTTC. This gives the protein CASSTGTGTGAYEQYF.